This is a list of T cell receptor beta chains from one sample in a study of cytomegalovirus exposure and HLA in healthy donors. Generated by immunoSEQ multiplex PCR, the TCRdb table keeps only in-frame clones and is missing some. The sample shows 210,000 or so clones, roughly 80% of them seen only once. Sequencing used PBMCs. The receptor source for this set is a woman in her thirties in good health and CMV-seropositive. The CDR3 runs from the conserved cysteine through the conserved F or W. Each record gives: clone size, V gene, D gene, J gene, CDR3 protein, CDR3 DNA. A D gene is named only where the DNA matches it firmly. Clone size appears in some rows only: once, few, many, or a class for an expanded clone.

NA,TRBV5-6,NA,TRBJ2-6,CASSLGQNSGANVLTF,TGTGCCAGCAGCTTGGGACAAAACTCTGGGGCCAACGTCCTGACTTTC
NA,TRBV5-1,TRBD1,TRBJ1-5,CASSLGPTGGNQPQHF,TGCGCCAGCAGCTTGGGACCCACAGGGGGCAATCAGCCCCAGCATTTT
NA,TRBV27,NA,TRBJ2-7,CASSFSTSTQLYAYEQYF,TGTGCCAGCAGTTTCTCCACCTCTACTCAACTCTATGCATACGAGCAGTACTTC
NA,TRBV28,NA,TRBJ2-7,CASSAIEQLYEQYF,TGTGCCAGCAGTGCAATCGAACAGCTTTACGAGCAGTACTTC
NA,TRBV28,TRBD1,TRBJ2-2,CASSLPSDRGGTGELFF,TGTGCCAGCAGTTTGCCATCCGACAGGGGAGGCACCGGGGAGCTGTTTTTT
NA,TRBV7-9,NA,TRBJ2-1,CASSPRGGDRGQFF,TGTGCCAGCAGCCCTAGGGGCGGGGACCGGGGGCAGTTCTTC
few,TRBV5-1,NA,TRBJ1-5,CASSLEGRTDNQPQHF,TGCGCCAGCAGCTTGGAAGGAAGGACAGACAATCAGCCCCAGCATTTT
NA,TRBV27,NA,TRBJ2-5,CASRTIGQHQETQYF,TGTGCCAGCAGAACAATAGGACAGCACCAAGAGACCCAGTACTTC
once,TRBV2,TRBD2,TRBJ2-1,CASSEARDMRWAGGRDNEQFF,TGTGCCAGCAGTGAAGCCCGGGACATGCGATGGGCGGGGGGTAGGGACAATGAGCAGTTCTTC
once,TRBV2,NA,TRBJ2-3,CATRQQGNEADTQYF,TGTGCCACCCGGCAACAAGGCAACGAGGCAGATACGCAGTATTTT
NA,TRBV19,NA,TRBJ2-7,CASSIGRVGEQYF,TGTGCCAGTAGTATTGGTCGGGTTGGCGAGCAGTACTTC
NA,TRBV10-3,TRBD2,TRBJ2-6,CAISEPGRAGANVLTF,TGTGCCATCAGTGAGCCGGGGAGGGCTGGGGCCAACGTCCTGACTTTC
few,TRBV2,TRBD2,TRBJ2-1,CASSFERGAYNEQFF,TGTGCCAGCAGTTTCGAGCGGGGAGCCTACAATGAGCAGTTCTTC
once,TRBV4-3,NA,TRBJ2-5,CASSQGTRAQETQYF,TGCGCCAGCAGCCAAGGGACCAGGGCCCAGGAGACCCAGTACTTC
once,TRBV2,TRBD2,TRBJ2-3,CASSVGLAGAIDTQYF,TGTGCCAGCAGTGTAGGACTAGCGGGAGCAATAGATACGCAGTATTTT
NA,TRBV7-2,TRBD2,TRBJ2-1,CASSFERGPYNEQFF,TGTGCCAGCAGCTTCGAGCGGGGACCCTACAATGAGCAGTTCTTC
NA,TRBV19,NA,TRBJ2-1,CASSTYLENEQFF,TGTGCCAGTAGTACCTACCTAGAGAATGAGCAGTTCTTC
few,TRBV18,TRBD2,TRBJ2-7,CASSRGLAGGFSYEQYF,TGTGCCAGCTCACGGGGGCTAGCGGGCGGCTTCTCCTACGAGCAGTACTTC
many,TRBV28,TRBD1,TRBJ1-1,CASSTDRGLTEAFF,TGTGCCAGCAGCACGGACAGGGGGCTAACTGAAGCTTTCTTT
NA,TRBV6-5,NA,TRBJ2-7,CASSYSRINYEQYF,TGTGCCAGCAGTTACTCGAGGATTAACTACGAGCAGTACTTC
NA,TRBV5-1,NA,TRBJ2-2,CASSLGGGANTGELFF,TGCGCCAGCAGCTTGGGTGGAGGGGCGAACACCGGGGAGCTGTTTTTT
NA,TRBV7-8,NA,TRBJ1-1,CASSLQGSGTEAFF,TGTGCCAGCAGCTTACAGGGGAGTGGCACTGAAGCTTTCTTT
NA,TRBV2,NA,TRBJ2-1,CASSTYAMYNEQFF,TGTGCCAGCAGTACGTACGCTATGTACAATGAGCAGTTCTTC
NA,TRBV4-1,TRBD2,TRBJ2-1,CASTKSGGLAGVNNEQFF,TGCGCCAGCACCAAATCCGGAGGGCTAGCGGGGGTCAACAATGAGCAGTTCTTC
NA,TRBV29-1,NA,TRBJ1-1,CSAGRQAVNTEAFF,TGCAGCGCCGGTCGGCAGGCCGTGAACACTGAAGCTTTCTTT
NA,TRBV28,TRBD2,TRBJ2-3,CASSYDSGGGTDTQYF,TGTGCCAGCAGTTACGATAGCGGGGGAGGCACAGATACGCAGTATTTT
few,TRBV19,NA,TRBJ2-3,CASSMSISTDTQYF,TGTGCCAGTAGTATGTCAATCAGCACAGATACGCAGTATTTT
NA,TRBV28,TRBD1,TRBJ1-1,CASSGSGGNSRAFF,TGTGCCAGCAGTGGTTCAGGGGGCAACTCTAGGGCTTTCTTT
NA,TRBV5-6,NA,TRBJ2-7,CASSLVAGYEQYF,TGTGCCAGCAGCCTGGTGGCGGGCTACGAGCAGTACTTC
few,TRBV28,TRBD1,TRBJ2-7,CASSLRDRGREQYF,TGTGCCAGCAGTTTAAGGGACAGGGGGCGAGAGCAGTACTTC
NA,TRBV5-4,TRBD2,TRBJ2-3,CASSLLAGETDTQYF,TGTGCCAGCAGCTTACTAGCGGGGGAAACAGATACGCAGTATTTT
NA,TRBV7-8,TRBD1,TRBJ1-1,CASSRPQGGRFF,TGTGCCAGCAGCCGACCCCAGGGGGGCCGTTTCTTT
NA,TRBV19,NA,TRBJ1-2,CASSFRGGYTF,TGTGCCAGTAGTTTCAGGGGCGGCTACACCTTC
NA,TRBV10-3,TRBD2,TRBJ2-2,CAISGGKRGKDTGELFF,TGTGCCATCTCTGGAGGGAAGCGGGGGAAGGACACCGGGGAGCTGTTTTTT
NA,TRBV27,NA,TRBJ1-1,CASSLYGGDTEAFF,TGTGCCAGCAGTTTATATGGAGGGGACACTGAAGCTTTCTTT
NA,TRBV30,TRBD1,TRBJ2-5,CAWSRGTGGFYLETQYF,TGTGCCTGGAGTAGGGGGACAGGGGGTTTTTATCTGGAGACCCAGTACTTC
NA,TRBV7-9,TRBD2,TRBJ2-5,CASSLGASGRKETQYF,TGTGCCAGCAGCTTGGGTGCTAGCGGGAGAAAAGAGACCCAGTACTTC
NA,TRBV19,NA,TRBJ2-6,CASSTAPGGVNSGANVLTF,TGTGCCAGTAGTACCGCCCCGGGGGGCGTTAACTCTGGGGCCAACGTCCTGACTTTC
NA,TRBV30,TRBD1,TRBJ1-2,CAWSLFSGQGAGGYTF,TGTGCCTGGAGTCTTTTTTCGGGACAGGGGGCTGGTGGCTACACCTTC
few,TRBV6-5,NA,TRBJ2-7,CASSYEGGEQYF,TGTGCCAGCAGTTATGAAGGAGGCGAGCAGTACTTC
NA,TRBV5-1,TRBD1,TRBJ2-2,CASRQQGPGTGELFF,TGCGCCAGCAGGCAACAGGGGCCGGGTACCGGGGAGCTGTTTTTT
few,TRBV27,NA,TRBJ2-7,CASSRTVSSYEQYF,TGTGCCAGCAGTCGGACAGTGAGCTCCTACGAGCAGTACTTC
NA,TRBV10-3,TRBD1,TRBJ1-1,CAISEAGGRTEAFF,TGTGCCATCAGTGAGGCAGGGGGCAGAACTGAAGCTTTCTTT
NA,TRBV5-1,TRBD1,TRBJ1-1,CASRFGQGIMNTEAFF,TGCGCCAGCAGATTCGGACAGGGTATAATGAACACTGAAGCTTTCTTT
NA,TRBV19,NA,TRBJ1-2,CASRKQGFDGYTF,TGTGCCAGTAGGAAACAGGGCTTCGATGGCTACACCTTC
few,TRBV4-3,NA,TRBJ1-1,CASSQEEGSQAFF,TGCGCCAGCAGCCAAGAGGAGGGCTCGCAAGCTTTCTTT
NA,TRBV7-2,NA,TRBJ2-7,CASSSQAYEQYF,TGTGCCAGCAGCTCCCAGGCCTACGAGCAGTACTTC
NA,TRBV7-2,NA,TRBJ1-1,CASSLEAGGYTEAFF,TGTGCCAGCAGCTTAGAGGCGGGGGGGTACACTGAAGCTTTCTTT
few,TRBV20-1,NA,TRBJ1-1,CSARRLTEAFF,TGCAGTGCTAGGAGGTTAACTGAAGCTTTCTTT
NA,TRBV27,NA,TRBJ2-7,CASSLSQTGLSYEQYF,TGTGCCAGCAGTTTATCCCAAACAGGTCTCTCCTACGAGCAGTACTTC